This TCR beta chain was sequenced during a study of CD4+ T cells in melanoma. Germline CDR1 reads SEHNR; CDR2 reads FQNEAQ (reference sequence). CDR3 length: 13 amino acids. J lost 4 bases, V lost 5 bases, and 3 bases had no gene match. Using immunoSEQ multiplex PCR, the repertoire was profiled, and TCRdb retains in-frame clones only, with some absent. The sample includes some 50,000 clones, nearly 90% seen only once; the top ten take about an eighth. The chain couples TRBV7-9 to TRBJ2-5; 8 nucleotides line up with TRBD1. The specimen was peripheral blood. This sequence originates from a human donor with melanoma. This CDR3 reads CASSRTGLETQYF. The DNA of the CDR3 is TGTGCCAGCAGCAGGACAGGGCTAGAGACCCAGTACTTC.